This T cell receptor beta chain appears in the sequencing data of a study of cytomegalovirus exposure and HLA in healthy donors. The protocol was immunoSEQ multiplex PCR, while the TCRdb copy is restricted to in-frame clones and leaves out a portion. The sample has more than 200,000 clones; about 90% are singletons. From germline, CDR1 is KGHSH and CDR2 LQKENI. This CDR3 comprises 16 residues. Trimming stripped 3 bases from V and 1 base from J, with 15 bases between. This clone was counted between two and nine times. The chain links TRBV18 to TRBJ1-1; D possibly corresponds to TRBD1 (6 bases). Material: PBMCs. This receptor was obtained from a man aged 18 to 35 in good health and CMV-seropositive. The CDR3, as DNA: TGTGCCAGCTCACCTTCTGGAACAGGGACGAACACTGAAGCTTTCTTT. Protein sequence: CASSPSGTGTNTEAFF.